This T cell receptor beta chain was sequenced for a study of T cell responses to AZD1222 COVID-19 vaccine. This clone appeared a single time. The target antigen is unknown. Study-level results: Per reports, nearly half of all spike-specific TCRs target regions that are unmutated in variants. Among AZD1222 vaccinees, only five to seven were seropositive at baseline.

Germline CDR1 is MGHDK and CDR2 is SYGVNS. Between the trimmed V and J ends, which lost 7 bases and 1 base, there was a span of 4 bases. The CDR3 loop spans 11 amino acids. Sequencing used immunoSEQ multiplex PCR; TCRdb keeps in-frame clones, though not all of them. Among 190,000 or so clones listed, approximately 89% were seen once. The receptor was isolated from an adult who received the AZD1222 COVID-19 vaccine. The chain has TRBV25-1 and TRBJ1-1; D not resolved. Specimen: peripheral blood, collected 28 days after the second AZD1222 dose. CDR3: CASNGNTEAFF. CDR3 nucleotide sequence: TGTGCCAGCAATGGGAACACTGAAGCTTTCTTT.